A single sample is the source of the 31 T cell receptor beta chains below, sequenced in a study of siplizumab effects on memory and regulatory T cells (dated by TCRdb to the late 2010s). To prepare the library, the immunoSEQ multiplex PCR assay was applied. This is the immuneACCESS table as TCRdb keeps it, with only in-frame sequences that have V and J called. A part of the clones is gone; compared with another copy, unresolved V genes explain less than half, and the rest is unexplained. Here the sample has tens of thousands of clones; roughly 86% occur a single time. Around 1.6% of the sample belongs to the ten largest clones. The material sequenced was Tregs sorted from blood. Every receptor here comes from a human donor in good health.

This chain uses TRBV19 with TRBJ2-7; 11 bases line up with TRBD2. The CDR3 extends over 13 amino acids. The germline V gene has CDR1 LNHDA and CDR2 SQIVND (reference sequence). Trimming cost V 5 bases and J 3 bases; bases outside gene matches: 0. The CDR3, as DNA: TGTGCCAGTAGTCTAGCGGGGGGCTACGAGCAGTACTTC. Translated: CASSLAGGYEQYF.

The V gene is TRBV11-2, the J gene TRBJ2-4; 13 bases line up with TRBD2. Germline loops: CDR1 SGHAT, CDR2 FQNNGV. Trimming at V came to 6 bases and at J to 5 bases, leaving 4 bases not matched to a gene. The CDR3 loop spans 15 amino acids. The CDR3 loop reads CASSRTSGGQNIQYF. CDR3 DNA: TGTGCCAGCAGTCGGACTAGCGGGGGTCAAAACATTCAGTACTTC. Together with reference TRBV11-2 and TRBJ2-4, the CDR3 gives the full variable domain: EAGVAQSPRYKIIEKRQSVAFWCNPISGHATLYWYQQILGQGPKLLIQFQNNGVVDDSQLPKDRFSAERLKGVDSTLKIQPAKLEDSAVYLCASSRTSGGQNIQYFGAGTRLSVL.

The chain has TRBV5-1 and TRBJ2-5, with D perhaps assigned TRBD1 or TRBD2 (6 bases each). The germline CDR1 and CDR2 sequences are SGHRS and YFSETQ. V was trimmed by 5 bases and J by 2 bases, leaving 13 bases between them. The CDR3 sequence is 14 residues long. CDR3 region: CASRWGAQQETQYF. In nucleotides, the CDR3 is TGCGCCAGCAGATGGGGGGCTCAACAAGAGACCCAGTACTTC.

The chain carries TRBV19 and TRBJ2-3, with a possible D match to TRBD1 (5 bases). The CDR3 has 15 amino acids. In germline, CDR1 is LNHDA, CDR2 SQIVND (reference sequence). V was shortened by 4 bases and J by 2 bases, with 13 bases between the two germline ends. The CDR3 nucleotides are TGTGCCAGTAGTACCTTAGGGGCCTACACAGATACGCAGTATTTT. Its translation: CASSTLGAYTDTQYF. Complete variable domain (other parts from reference TRBV19 and TRBJ2-3): DGGITQSPKYLFRKEGQNVTLSCEQNLNHDAMYWYRQDPGQGLRLIYYSQIVNDFQKGDIAEGYSVSREKKESFPLTVTSAQKNPTAFYLCASSTLGAYTDTQYFGPGTRLTVL.

This chain links TRBV4-2 with TRBJ2-5, with D maybe TRBD2 (6 bases). CDR1 is LGHNA and CDR2 is YNFKEQ in the germline V gene. V was pared by 1 base and J by 5 bases, with 20 bases between. The CDR3 loop spans 17 amino acids. CDR3 sequence (DNA): TGTGCCAGCAGCCAAGGGTGGGGGGAGGTGGGAGGCGAGACCCAGTACTTC. Protein product: CASSQGWGEVGGETQYF.

This rearrangement joins TRBV11-2 to TRBJ2-6; 12 nucleotides line up with TRBD2. Unmatched junction bases numbered 6, after V lost 4 bases and J lost 2 bases. Germline V CDR1 and CDR2: SGHAT, FQNNGV. There are 18 residues in the CDR3. This chain's CDR3 is CASSSLAGGHPGANVLTF. The CDR3 DNA sequence: TGTGCCAGCAGCTCCCTAGCGGGGGGGCACCCTGGGGCCAACGTCCTGACTTTC.

This rearrangement joins TRBV19 to TRBJ1-5; possible D gene TRBD1, 5 bases. Trimming stripped 6 bases from V and 6 bases from J, with 12 bases between. Per germline, CDR1 LNHDA and CDR2 SQIVND (reference sequence). The CDR3 has 13 amino acids. The CDR3 is CASRRDGGQPQHF. The CDR3 nucleotides are TGTGCCAGTAGGCGCGACGGGGGTCAGCCCCAGCATTTT.

The CDR3 is CAIRDRGLGGYTF. The DNA of the CDR3 is TGTGCCATCCGGGACAGGGGGCTGGGTGGCTACACCTTC. V gene TRBV10-3 combines with J gene TRBJ1-2, with 12 bases identical to TRBD1. V was clipped by 8 bases and J by 7 bases; unmatched bases: 5. The CDR3 is 13 amino acids. The germline V gene has CDR1 ENHRY and CDR2 SYGVKD.

This chain joins TRBV7-9 and TRBJ2-1; no reliable D call. The germline V gene has CDR1 SEHNR and CDR2 FQNEAQ (reference sequence). The CDR3 extends over 14 amino acids. Trimming removed 6 bases at V and 1 base at J, with 10 bases between. The CDR3 DNA sequence: TGTGCCAGCAGTTCCCCATGGTCCTACAATGAGCAGTTCTTC. The encoded protein is CASSSPWSYNEQFF.

The CDR3 sequence: CASTRPGQGNTGELFF. The CDR3 nucleotides are TGTGCCAGCACCCGGCCGGGACAGGGGAACACCGGGGAGCTGTTTTTT. J is TRBJ2-2 and V is TRBV7-9, with TRBD1 matching 9 bases. This CDR3 spans 16 amino acids. Per germline, CDR1 SEHNR and CDR2 FQNEAQ (reference sequence). V was pared by 7 bases and J by 1 base, with 7 bases of the junction left unmatched.

The genes are TRBV7-2 and TRBJ1-1; maybe TRBD1 (6 bases). Germline CDR1 is SGHTA and CDR2 is FQGNSA. V lost 5 bases and J 1 base, leaving 11 bases between the germline ends. The CDR3 covers 14 residues. The CDR3 region is CASSNQGTNTEAFF. CDR3 nucleotides: TGTGCCAGCAGCAATCAGGGGACGAACACTGAAGCTTTCTTT.

CDR3: CASRRTGEGNIQYF. The CDR3 coding sequence is TGTGCCAGTAGACGGACAGGGGAAGGGAACATTCAGTACTTC. The J gene is TRBJ2-4, the V gene TRBV19; TRBD1 matches at 9 bases. Germline V lookup: CDR1 LNHDA, CDR2 SQIVND (reference sequence). J lost 7 bases, V lost 6 bases, and 7 bases had no gene match. CDR3 length: 14 residues.

J is TRBJ2-7 and V is TRBV18; no clear D gene. Trimming cost V 2 bases and J 6 bases, with 11 bases left between them. The V gene's germline CDR1 is KGHSH and CDR2 LQKENI. The CDR3 loop spans 13 amino acids. The CDR3 DNA reads as TGTGCCAGCTCACCATTATCGAGTAGCGAGCAGTACTTC. Translation gives CASSPLSSSEQYF. Complete variable domain (other parts from reference TRBV18 and TRBJ2-7): NAGVMQNPRHLVRRRGQEARLRCSPMKGHSHVYWYRQLPEEGLKFMVYLQKENIIDESGMPKERFSAEFPKEGPSILRIQQVVRGDSAAYFCASSPLSSSEQYFGPGTRLTVT.

The J gene is TRBJ1-1, the V gene TRBV27; D not resolved. The V end lost 2 bases, the J end lost 1 base, and 8 bases lay between the germline ends. Germline V gene sequence: CDR1 MNHEY, CDR2 SMNVEV (reference sequence). CDR3 size: 14 residues. CDR3 in DNA: TGTGCCAGCAGTTTAAGGCCCGCGAACACTGAAGCTTTCTTT. This encodes CASSLRPANTEAFF.

The V call is TRBV5-4, the J call TRBJ1-6; no firm D call. CDR3 length: 13 residues. With 2 bases removed from V and 10 bases from J, the gap between germline ends came to 10 bases. Looked up from germline, CDR1 is SGHNT and CDR2 is YYREEE (reference sequence). The CDR3 DNA reads TGTGCCAGCAGCTTCTCGCTGGGGTCACCCCTCCACTTT. It codes for CASSFSLGSPLHF.

The chain has TRBV21-1 and TRBJ2-1; the DNA was not compared with TRBD2, the D call given in the table. TRBV21-1 has pseudogene status. The CDR3 has 17 residues. CDR3 DNA: TGTGCCAGCAGCAAACGGAGGCCGGCCGCTAGGTACAATGAGCAGTTCTTC. This gives the protein CASSKRRPAARYNEQFF.

This clone was observed a single time. This rearrangement joins TRBV28 to TRBJ1-2; the D is unclear. Germline CDR1 MDHEN, CDR2 SYDVKM. V was clipped by 7 bases and J by 3 bases, with 15 bases between them. This CDR3 region has 14 residues. The CDR3 spells CASNYRPSDYGYTF. The CDR3 DNA sequence: TGTGCCAGCAACTACAGACCCTCCGACTATGGCTACACCTTC.

The V call is TRBV20-1, the J call TRBJ1-2, with 12 bases identical to TRBD1. Germline CDR1 is DFQATT and CDR2 is SNEGSKA (reference sequence). The CDR3 is 11 amino acids. V was clipped by 6 bases and J by 11 bases; unmatched bases: 4. The CDR3 DNA reads TGCAGTGCATGGGACAGGGGGCTGTACACCTTC. Encoded protein: CSAWDRGLYTF.

The genes are TRBV28 and TRBJ2-2, with D perhaps being TRBD1 or TRBD2 (5 bases each). V was shortened by 7 bases and J by 7 bases, with 13 bases between the two germline ends. The germline V gene has CDR1 MDHEN and CDR2 SYDVKM. The CDR3 spans 13 residues. The DNA for the CDR3 is TGTGCCAGCATGGGGACGCCGGGCGGGGAGCTGTTTTTT. Its protein is CASMGTPGGELFF.

The chain combines TRBV28 with TRBJ2-7; 13 bases are a match to TRBD2. This CDR3 region has 16 residues. Germline lookup yields CDR1 MDHEN and CDR2 SYDVKM. Trimming at V came to 6 bases and at J to 2 bases, leaving 7 bases not matched to a gene. Here the CDR3 reads CASRGPGLAGAYEQYF. The CDR3 coding sequence is TGTGCCAGCAGGGGGCCCGGACTAGCGGGGGCCTACGAGCAGTACTTC.

V usage is TRBV10-1 and J usage is TRBJ2-1; D possibly corresponds to TRBD2 (6 bases). Trimming shortened V by 4 bases and J by 12 bases, and 16 bases separated the two germline ends. The CDR3 spans 13 residues. Germline CDR1 is WNHNN and CDR2 is SYGVQD (reference sequence). CDR3 bases: TGCGCCAGCAGTGGGACGGGACTCATGGGGCAGTTCTTC. Its translation: CASSGTGLMGQFF.

This chain connects TRBV2 to TRBJ1-2; 7 nucleotides align to TRBD1. Per the germline V gene, CDR1 is SNHLY and CDR2 is FYNNEI. CDR3 size: 15 residues. CDR3: CALLRDRVLDYGYTF. The CDR3 bases are TGTGCTCTCCTCCGGGACAGAGTCTTGGACTATGGCTACACCTTC.

Only one count was recorded for this clone. This rearrangement joins TRBV11-2 to TRBJ1-3; D remains unclear. The germline CDR1 and CDR2 sequences are SGHAT and FQNNGV. Trimming shortened V by 4 bases and J by 2 bases, and 9 bases separated the two germline ends. This CDR3 has 14 residues. The CDR3 region has the DNA TGTGCCAGCAGCTCGCAGTTGGCTGGAAACACCATATATTTT. This gives the protein CASSSQLAGNTIYF.

A remark on this clone: Other DNA sequences in the same sample also yield this CDR3. The chain couples TRBV5-1 to TRBJ1-2, with D possibly TRBD1 on 5 matching bases. The CDR3 totals 13 residues. Germline V gene lookup returns CDR1 SGHRS and CDR2 YFSETQ. Trimming removed 1 base at V and 2 bases at J, with 6 bases between. This CDR3 reads CASSLSGNYGYTF. In DNA form, the CDR3 reads TGCGCCAGCAGCTTGTCAGGGAACTATGGCTACACCTTC.

This clone appeared a single time. The rearrangement uses TRBV27 and TRBJ2-3; D gene ambiguous. CDR1 is MNHEY and CDR2 is SMNVEV in the germline V gene (reference sequence). CDR3 length equals 14 residues. Trimming removed 1 base from V and 4 bases from J, with 9 bases in between. CDR3 sequence (DNA): TGTGCCAGCAGTTTATTGAGGAAGTCAGATACGCAGTATTTT. Translation gives CASSLLRKSDTQYF.

This clone has only one observation. The V and J genes are TRBV18 and TRBJ1-2; tentative D call: TRBD1 (5 bases). This CDR3 has 12 amino acids. The V and J ends lost 4 bases and 7 bases respectively, with 10 bases between them. The germline V gene has CDR1 KGHSH and CDR2 LQKENI. Here the CDR3 reads CASSLSTVGYTF. Written as DNA, the CDR3 is TGTGCCAGCTCACTCTCGACAGTTGGCTACACCTTC.

The chain joins TRBV2 to TRBJ1-2, with 12 bases fitting TRBD1. The CDR3 has 13 amino acids. Germline CDR1 reads SNHLY; CDR2 reads FYNNEI. The ends lost 8 bases at V and 8 bases at J; junction bases unmatched: 6. The CDR3 spells CASAGQGAKGYTF. The CDR3 nucleotides are TGTGCCAGCGCGGGACAGGGGGCTAAGGGCTACACCTTC.

The chain joins TRBV11-2 to TRBJ1-2, with D perhaps matching TRBD1 (5 bases). This CDR3 region has 14 residues. Germline CDR1 reads SGHAT; CDR2 reads FQNNGV. The V gene lost 4 bases and the J gene lost 4 bases, with 13 bases spanning the gap. The CDR3 sequence: CASSSWDAAYGYTF. CDR3 nucleotide sequence: TGTGCCAGCAGCTCTTGGGACGCTGCCTATGGCTACACCTTC.

This clone was observed a single time. The rearrangement links TRBV7-6 to TRBJ1-6; D gene ambiguous. Germline CDR1 and CDR2: SGHVS and FNYEAQ. This CDR3 comprises 13 residues. V lost 6 bases and J lost 9, with 12 bases in between. The DNA of the CDR3 is TGTGCCAGCAGTTTAAACGAGGGTTCACCCCTCCACTTT. Translated, it gives CASSLNEGSPLHF.

This sequence joins TRBV6-6 and TRBJ2-5; D perhaps matches TRBD2 (6 bases). The CDR3 length is 12 residues. V dropped 6 bases and J dropped 7 bases, with 12 bases sitting between them. The germline V gene encodes CDR1 MNHNY and CDR2 SVGAGI (reference sequence). CDR3 nucleotides: TGTGCCAGCAGAAAATTGGGAGGGACCCAGTACTTC. Residues: CASRKLGGTQYF.

The chain joins TRBV11-2 to TRBJ1-5; possible D gene TRBD1, 6 bases. CDR3 length equals 15 residues. Per the germline V gene, CDR1 is SGHAT and CDR2 is FQNNGV. V was cut by 5 bases and J by 4 bases, with 15 bases left in between. The CDR3 sequence: CASSADGTPNQPQHF. The CDR3 region has the DNA TGTGCCAGCAGCGCTGACGGGACACCTAATCAGCCCCAGCATTTT.